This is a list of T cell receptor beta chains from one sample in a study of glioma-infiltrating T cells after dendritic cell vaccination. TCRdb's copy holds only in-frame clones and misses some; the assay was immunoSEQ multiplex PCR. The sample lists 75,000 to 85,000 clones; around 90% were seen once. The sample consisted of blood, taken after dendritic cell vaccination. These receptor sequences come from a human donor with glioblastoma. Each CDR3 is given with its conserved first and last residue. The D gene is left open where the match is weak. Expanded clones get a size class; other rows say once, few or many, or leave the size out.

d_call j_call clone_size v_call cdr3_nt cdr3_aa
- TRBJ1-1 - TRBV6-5 TGTGCCAGCAGTTTTGGGACAATGAACACTGAAGCTTTCTTT CASSFGTMNTEAFF
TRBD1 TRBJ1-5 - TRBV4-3 TGCGCCAGCAGCCAAGATAGAGGGGGCGAGCAGCCCCAGCATTTT CASSQDRGGEQPQHF
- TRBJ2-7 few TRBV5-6 TGTGCCAGCAGCTTTGGCCACTACGAGCAGTACTTC CASSFGHYEQYF
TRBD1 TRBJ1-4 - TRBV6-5 TGTGCCAGCAGTTGGCAGGGGGCAACTAATGAAAAACTGTTTTTT CASSWQGATNEKLFF
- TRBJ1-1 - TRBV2 TGTGCCAGCAGGTACGCGGGCACTGAAGCTTTCTTT CASRYAGTEAFF
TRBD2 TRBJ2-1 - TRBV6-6 TGTGCCAGCAGTACAGCGGGGGGAGCCTACAATGAGCAGTTCTTC CASSTAGGAYNEQFF
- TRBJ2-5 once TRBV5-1 TGCGCCAGCAGCAACGGGGTACAAGAGACCCAGTACTTC CASSNGVQETQYF
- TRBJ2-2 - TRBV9 TGTGCCAGCAGCGTGTACGGGAACACCGGGGAGCTGTTTTTT CASSVYGNTGELFF
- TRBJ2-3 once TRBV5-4 TGTGCCAGCAGCTTGAGGGACATTACAGATACGCAGTATTTT CASSLRDITDTQYF
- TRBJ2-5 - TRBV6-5 TGTGCCAGCAGTATCGAGCGGGGAAGGGGGGAGACCCAGTACTTC CASSIERGRGETQYF
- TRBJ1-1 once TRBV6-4 TGTGCCAGCAGTGACGGCGGGAGGACTGAAGCTTTCTTT CASSDGGRTEAFF
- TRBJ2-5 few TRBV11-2 TGTGCCAGCACCCCATACAGGGCCCAAGAGACCCAGTACTTC CASTPYRAQETQYF
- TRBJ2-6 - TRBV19 TGTGCCAGTAGTATTGGACAGTTATCTGGGGCCAACGTCCTGACTTTC CASSIGQLSGANVLTF
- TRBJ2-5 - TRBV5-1 TGCGCCAGCAGCTTGGTTCGGGAAGGAGAGACCCAGTACTTC CASSLVREGETQYF
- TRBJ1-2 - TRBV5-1 TGCGCCAGCAGCTTGGTGCCAGGCTGGGAGGGCTACACCTTC CASSLVPGWEGYTF
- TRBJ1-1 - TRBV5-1 TGCGCCAGCAGCTTGGGGGGCCAAGGCCCCGCTTTCTTT CASSLGGQGPAFF
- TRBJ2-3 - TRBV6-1 TGTGCCAGCAGGGAAGCGGCAACGGGGACAGATACGCAGTATTTT CASREAATGTDTQYF
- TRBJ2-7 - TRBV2 TGTGCCAGCAGTGAAGGGGCCCCCTACGAGCAGTACTTC CASSEGAPYEQYF
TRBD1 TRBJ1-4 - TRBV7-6 TGTGCCAGCAGCCCAGGGGCGAGGACAGGGAATGAAAAACTGTTTTTT CASSPGARTGNEKLFF
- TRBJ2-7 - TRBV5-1 TGCGCCAGCAGCTTGGCGGACAGAGGCGAGCAGTACTTC CASSLADRGEQYF
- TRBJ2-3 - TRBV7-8 TGTGCCAGCAGGTTTAGACCCGGCGGTAGCACAGATACGCAGTATTTT CASRFRPGGSTDTQYF
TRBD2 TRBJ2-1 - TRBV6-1 TGTGCCATCTTTTCGACTAGCGGGTGGGTCAATGAGCAGTTCTTC CAIFSTSGWVNEQFF
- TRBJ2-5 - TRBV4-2 TGTGCCAGCAGCCAAGACCCGCAAGAGACCCAGTACTTC CASSQDPQETQYF
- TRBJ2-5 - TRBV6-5 TGTGCCAGCAGTTATCAAGCGTCAGAGACCCAGTACTTC CASSYQASETQYF
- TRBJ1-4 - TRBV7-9 TGTGCCAGCAGTCCCTTCCGTGCAACTAATGAAAAACTGTTTTTT CASSPFRATNEKLFF
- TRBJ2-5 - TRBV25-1 TGTGCCAGCAGTGAATCTGAGGGAGTGGAGACCCAGTACTTC CASSESEGVETQYF
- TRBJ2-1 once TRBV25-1 TGTGCCAGCAGGGAAAGGCAGGACAATGAGCAGTTCTTC CASRERQDNEQFF
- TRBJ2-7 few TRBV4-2 TGTGCCAGCAGCCAAGGCGGGTACGAGCAGTACTTC CASSQGGYEQYF
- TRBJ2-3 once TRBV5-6 TGTGCCAGCAGCTTGGCCCCCCCCGGGGTTACGCAGTATTTT CASSLAPPGVTQYF
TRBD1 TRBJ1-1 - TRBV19 TGTGCCAGTAGTACGGGACAGGGCGACACTGAAGCTTTCTTT CASSTGQGDTEAFF
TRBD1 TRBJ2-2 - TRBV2 TGTGCCAGCAGTGAATTACAGGGGGCCACGGGGGAGCTGTTTTTT CASSELQGATGELFF
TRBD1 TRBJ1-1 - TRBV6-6 TGTGCCAGCAGTTACGGGGACAGGGGGCCCACTGAAGCTTTCTTT CASSYGDRGPTEAFF
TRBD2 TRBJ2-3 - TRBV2 TGTGCCAGCAGCCTGGGGAGGGGCACAGATACGCAGTATTTT CASSLGRGTDTQYF
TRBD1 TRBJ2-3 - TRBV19 TGTGCCAGTAGTTTAAGGGACAGGGGAAGCACAGATACGCAGTATTTT CASSLRDRGSTDTQYF
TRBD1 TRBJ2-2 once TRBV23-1 TGCGCCAGCCCCAAACGGCAGGGGGCAACCGGGGAGCTGTTTTTT CASPKRQGATGELFF
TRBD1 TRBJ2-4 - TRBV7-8 TGTGCCAGCAGCTTAGCAAGGACAGGGGGAAACATTCAGTACTTC CASSLARTGGNIQYF
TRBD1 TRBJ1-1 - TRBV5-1 TGCGCCAGCAGCTTATCCCCAGGGGGCGCGAATTCTGAAGCTTTCTTT CASSLSPGGANSEAFF
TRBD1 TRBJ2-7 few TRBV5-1 TGCGCCAGCAGCTACCGGGACAGGGCCTACGAGCAGTACTTC CASSYRDRAYEQYF
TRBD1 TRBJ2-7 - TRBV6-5 TGTGCCAGCAGTTACTCACTAGGGACAGGGTTCTACGAGCAGTACTTC CASSYSLGTGFYEQYF
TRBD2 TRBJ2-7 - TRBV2 TGTGCCAGCAGTGTGTCTCCAGCGGGAGGATACGAGCAGTACTTC CASSVSPAGGYEQYF
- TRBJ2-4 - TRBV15 TGTGCCACCAGCCCCTCGGGTTACTTAGCCAAAAACATTCAGTACTTC CATSPSGYLAKNIQYF
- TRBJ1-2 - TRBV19 TGTGCCAGTACCGAAAGGGGGAACTATGGCTACACCTTC CASTERGNYGYTF
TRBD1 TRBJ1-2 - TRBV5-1 TGCGCCAGCAGCTTGGCGCAGGGGGCTGAAGGCTACACCTTC CASSLAQGAEGYTF
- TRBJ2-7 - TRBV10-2 TGCGCCAGCAGGATCGGTGAGCACGAGCAGTACTTC CASRIGEHEQYF
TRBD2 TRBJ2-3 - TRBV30 TGTGCCTGGAGTGTAGCGAGCGGGAGTAGCACAGATACGCAGTATTTT CAWSVASGSSTDTQYF
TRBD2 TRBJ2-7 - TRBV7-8 TGTGCCAGCAGCCTGCCTGGGGGGGTGAAGTGGCACGAGCAGTACTTC CASSLPGGVKWHEQYF
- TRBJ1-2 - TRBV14 TGTGCCAGCAGCCAAGGGCAGTTTTATGGCTACACCTTC CASSQGQFYGYTF
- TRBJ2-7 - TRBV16 TGTGCCAGCAGCCAATCTCGCGGGGTCCACGAGCAGTACTTC CASSQSRGVHEQYF
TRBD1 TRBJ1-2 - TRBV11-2 TGTGCCAGCAGCTTAGATGAAGGGACAGGGTTTGGCTACACCTTC CASSLDEGTGFGYTF
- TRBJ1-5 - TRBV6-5 TGTGCCAGCAGTTCCTATAGCAATCAGCCCCAGCATTTT CASSSYSNQPQHF
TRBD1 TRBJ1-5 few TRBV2 TGTGCCAGCAGTGGGGGACAGTATAGCAATCAGCCCCAGCATTTT CASSGGQYSNQPQHF
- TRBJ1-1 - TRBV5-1 TGCGCCAGCAGCCACGGGAACACTGAAGCTTTCTTT CASSHGNTEAFF
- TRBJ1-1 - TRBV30 TGTGCCTGGAGTGTACACAGACCGAACACTGAAGCTTTCTTT CAWSVHRPNTEAFF